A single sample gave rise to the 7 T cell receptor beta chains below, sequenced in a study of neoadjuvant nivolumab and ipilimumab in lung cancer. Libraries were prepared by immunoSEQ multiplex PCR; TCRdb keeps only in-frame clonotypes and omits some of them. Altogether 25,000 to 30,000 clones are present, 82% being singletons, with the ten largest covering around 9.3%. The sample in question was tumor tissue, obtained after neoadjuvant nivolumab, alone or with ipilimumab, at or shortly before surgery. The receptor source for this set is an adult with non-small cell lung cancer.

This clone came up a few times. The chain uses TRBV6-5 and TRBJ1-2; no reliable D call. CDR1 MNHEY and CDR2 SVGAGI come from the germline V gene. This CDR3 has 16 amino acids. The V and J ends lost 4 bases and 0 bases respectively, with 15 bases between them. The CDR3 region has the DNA TGTGCCAGCAGTTCCCCGGAAACAGTTGCTAACTATGGCTACACCTTC. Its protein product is CASSSPETVANYGYTF.

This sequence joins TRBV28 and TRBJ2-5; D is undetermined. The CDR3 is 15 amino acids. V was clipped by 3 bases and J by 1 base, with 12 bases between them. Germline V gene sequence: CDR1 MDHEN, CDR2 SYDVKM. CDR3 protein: CASSFPEEPQETQYF. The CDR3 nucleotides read TGTGCCAGCAGTTTCCCGGAAGAACCCCAAGAGACCCAGTACTTC.

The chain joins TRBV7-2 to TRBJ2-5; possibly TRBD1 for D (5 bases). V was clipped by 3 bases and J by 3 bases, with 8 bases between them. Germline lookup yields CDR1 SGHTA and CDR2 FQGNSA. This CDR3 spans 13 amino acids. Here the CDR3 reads CASSFAGKETQYF. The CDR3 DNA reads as TGTGCCAGCAGCTTTGCAGGGAAAGAGACCCAGTACTTC.

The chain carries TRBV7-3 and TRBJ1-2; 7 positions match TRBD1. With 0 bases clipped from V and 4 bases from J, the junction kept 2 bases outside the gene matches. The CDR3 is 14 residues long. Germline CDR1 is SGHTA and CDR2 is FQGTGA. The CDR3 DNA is TGTGCCAGCAGCTTAACGCAGGGGGGCTATGGCTACACCTTC. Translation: CASSLTQGGYGYTF.

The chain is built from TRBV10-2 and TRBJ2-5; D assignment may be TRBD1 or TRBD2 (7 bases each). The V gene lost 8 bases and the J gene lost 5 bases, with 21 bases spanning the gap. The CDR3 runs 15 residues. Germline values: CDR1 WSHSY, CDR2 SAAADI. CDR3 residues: CASGRGPNPPETQYF. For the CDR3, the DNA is TGCGCCAGCGGGAGGGGGCCCAACCCCCCCGAGACCCAGTACTTC.

CDR3 residues: CASSLQRANTEAFF. As DNA, the CDR3 is TGTGCCAGCAGCTTACAGAGGGCTAACACTGAAGCTTTCTTT. This rearrangement joins TRBV7-3 to TRBJ1-1; D remains unclear. Deletions cut 2 bases from V and 2 bases from J, with 9 bases between. Germline V gene sequence: CDR1 SGHTA, CDR2 FQGTGA. The CDR3 length is 14 residues.

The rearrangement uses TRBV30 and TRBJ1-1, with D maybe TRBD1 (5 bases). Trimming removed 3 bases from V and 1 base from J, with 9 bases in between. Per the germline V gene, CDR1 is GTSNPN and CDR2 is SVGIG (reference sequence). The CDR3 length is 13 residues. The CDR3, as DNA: TGTGCCTGGAGCCGCGGGACGAACACTGAAGCTTTCTTT. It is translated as CAWSRGTNTEAFF. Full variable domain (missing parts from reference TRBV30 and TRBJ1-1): SQTIHQWPATLVQPVGSPLSLECTVEGTSNPNLYWYRQAAGRGLQLLFYSVGIGQISSEVPQNLSASRPQDRQFILSSKKLLLSDSGFYLCAWSRGTNTEAFFGQGTRLTVV.